The source of this T cell receptor (beta chain) is a study of blood T cell repertoires in COVID-19. Study overall: Samples came from the United States, Italy and Spain, spanning acute and convalescent COVID-19. PBMCs, B-cell-depleted T cells, or T cells provided the cDNA or gDNA that made up the material.

Original processing methods: Estimation of nucleated cell counts was performed using reference gene primer amplification. TCRdb keeps only in-frame clones here, not all; method: immunoSEQ multiplex PCR. The V and J calls and clone size are taken from that table; D and trimming were inferred from the DNA. This table holds under 250,000 clones, approximately 82% found once. Germline loops: CDR1 SGHRS, CDR2 YFSETQ. There are 13 residues in the CDR3. V dropped 5 bases and J dropped 6; count of bases not matched to a gene: 4. The chain is built from TRBV5-1 and TRBJ2-2; 7 bases agree with TRBD1. This receptor was obtained from a man under 40 who had recovered from COVID-19. Sequences were obtained from peripheral blood. The CDR3 region has the DNA TGCGCCAGCAGAGATCAGGGGGCCGGGGAGCTGTTTTTT. Translation: CASRDQGAGELFF.